This TCR delta chain was recorded in a study of Vδ1+ human thymocytes. Study results and caveats: Thymic TRG and TRD repertoires appeared highly polyclonal, with Gaussian CDR3 length distributions.

The CDR3 sequence is 20 residues long. Germline loops: CDR1 TSWWSYY, CDR2 QGS. V gave up 5 bases and J gave up 2 bases; unmatched junction bases: 23. Sequences come from RNA converted to cDNA by reverse transcription. Multiplex PCR used pooled V-gene forward primers and a constant-region reverse primer to amplify CDR3s. TCRdb re-called the multiplex PCR reads through CATT. This sample has about 25,000 delta-chain clones; around 32% occur once, and the top ten carry approximately 1.4%. Remarks on this clone: Its antigen is currently unknown.

The sequencing input was Vdelta1+ gamma-delta thymocytes from the thymus. The subset here: FACS-sorted CD3+ TCRalphabeta- TCRVdelta1+ TCRVdelta2- thymocytes. The gene calls are TRDV1 and TRDJ1; 7 bases are a match to TRDD3. The sequence derives from a boy under two years old who had congenital heart surgery. CDR3 protein: CALGNVPKWGRRRGTDKLIF. Here the CDR3 DNA reads TGTGCTCTTGGGAATGTCCCTAAGTGGGGGAGACGGCGCGGAACCGATAAACTCATCTTT.